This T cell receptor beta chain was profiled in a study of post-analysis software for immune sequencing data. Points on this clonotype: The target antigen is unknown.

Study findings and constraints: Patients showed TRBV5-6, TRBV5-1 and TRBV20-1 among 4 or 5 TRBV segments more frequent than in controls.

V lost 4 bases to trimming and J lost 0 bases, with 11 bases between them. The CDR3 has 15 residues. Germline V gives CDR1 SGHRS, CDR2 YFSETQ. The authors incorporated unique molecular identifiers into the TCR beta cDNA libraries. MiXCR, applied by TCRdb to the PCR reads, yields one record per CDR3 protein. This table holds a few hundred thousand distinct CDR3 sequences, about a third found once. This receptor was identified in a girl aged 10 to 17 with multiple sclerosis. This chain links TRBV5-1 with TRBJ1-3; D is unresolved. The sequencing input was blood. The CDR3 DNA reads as TGCGCCAGCAGCCCCGGGCTTAGCTCTGGAAACACCATATATTTT. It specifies CASSPGLSSGNTIYF.